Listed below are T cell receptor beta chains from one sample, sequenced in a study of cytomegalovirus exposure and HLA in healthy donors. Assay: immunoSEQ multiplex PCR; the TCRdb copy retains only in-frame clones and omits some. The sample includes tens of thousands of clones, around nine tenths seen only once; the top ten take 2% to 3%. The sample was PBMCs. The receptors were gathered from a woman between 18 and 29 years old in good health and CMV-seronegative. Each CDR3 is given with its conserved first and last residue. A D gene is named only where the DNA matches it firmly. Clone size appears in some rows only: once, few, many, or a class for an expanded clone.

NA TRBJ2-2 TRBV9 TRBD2 CASSPRLAGDTGELFF TGTGCCAGCAGCCCCCGACTAGCGGGTGACACCGGGGAGCTGTTTTTT
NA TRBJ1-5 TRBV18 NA CASSSRGSNQPQHF TGTGCCAGCTCATCAAGGGGTAGCAATCAGCCCCAGCATTTT
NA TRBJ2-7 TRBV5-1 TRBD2 CASSLLAGEGNYEQYF TGCGCCAGCAGCTTACTAGCGGGAGAGGGGAACTACGAGCAGTACTTC
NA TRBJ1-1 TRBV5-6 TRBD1 CASSWKSGTGLLNTEAFF TGTGCCAGCAGCTGGAAATCCGGGACAGGGCTTTTGAACACTGAAGCTTTCTTT
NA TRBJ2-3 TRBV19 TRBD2 CASTSGRPNTDTQYF TGTGCCAGTACTAGCGGGAGACCCAACACAGATACGCAGTATTTT
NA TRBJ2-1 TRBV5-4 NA CASSPGRHGLSEQFF TGTGCCAGCAGCCCGGGGAGGCACGGATTGAGTGAGCAGTTCTTC
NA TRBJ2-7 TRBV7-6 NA CASSPRLLASYEQYF TGTGCCAGCAGCCCCCGCCTACTAGCTAGCTACGAGCAGTACTTC
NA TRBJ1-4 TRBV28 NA CASSFALGVTNEKLFF TGTGCCAGCAGTTTCGCCCTAGGGGTAACTAATGAAAAACTGTTTTTT
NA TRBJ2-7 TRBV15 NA CATSRDRSGGSGEQYF TGTGCCACCAGCAGAGATAGGAGTGGGGGGAGCGGCGAGCAGTACTTC
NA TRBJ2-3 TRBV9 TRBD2 CASSASGTSTDTQYF TGTGCCAGCAGCGCTAGCGGGACTAGCACAGATACGCAGTATTTT
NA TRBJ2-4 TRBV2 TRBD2 CASRGTSGRYIQYF TGTGCCAGCAGGGGGACTAGCGGGAGGTACATTCAGTACTTC
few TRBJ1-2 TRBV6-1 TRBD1 CASSTGTGSADGYTF TGTGCCAGCAGTACCGGGACAGGGAGTGCCGATGGCTACACCTTC
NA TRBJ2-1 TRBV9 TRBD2 CASSVLTSEGEQFF TGTGCCAGCAGCGTATTAACTAGCGAGGGTGAGCAGTTCTTC
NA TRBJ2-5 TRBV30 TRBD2 CAWGASGRYGPSKETQYF TGTGCCTGGGGGGCTAGCGGGAGATATGGCCCATCGAAAGAGACCCAGTACTTC
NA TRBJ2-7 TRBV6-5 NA CASSSDRLGTNYEQYF TGTGCCAGCAGTTCTGACCGCCTTGGAACTAACTACGAGCAGTACTTC
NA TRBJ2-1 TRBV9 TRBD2 CASSVAGGPRSSYNEQFF TGTGCCAGCAGCGTAGCGGGAGGCCCAAGGAGCTCCTACAATGAGCAGTTCTTC
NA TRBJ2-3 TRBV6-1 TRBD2 CASSDLGLAGESTDTQYF TGTGCCAGCAGTGATCTTGGACTAGCGGGAGAGTCGACAGATACGCAGTATTTT
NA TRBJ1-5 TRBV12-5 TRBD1 CASGPDRGNQPQHF TGTGCTAGTGGTCCCGACAGGGGCAATCAGCCCCAGCATTTT
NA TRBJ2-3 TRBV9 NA CASSAYSTTPGRTDTQYF TGTGCCAGCAGCGCGTACTCTACGACGCCCGGGAGAACGGATACGCAGTATTTT
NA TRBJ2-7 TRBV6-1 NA CASSEGAGEFYEQYF TGTGCCAGCAGTGAAGGGGCAGGGGAATTCTACGAGCAGTACTTC
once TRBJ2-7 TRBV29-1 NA CSVVASAYEQYF TGCAGCGTTGTGGCTAGCGCGTACGAGCAGTACTTC
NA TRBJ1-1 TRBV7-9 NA CASSLGPAEAFF TGTGCCAGCAGCTTAGGGCCAGCTGAAGCTTTCTTT
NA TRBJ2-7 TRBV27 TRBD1 CASSLGQGAREQYF TGTGCCAGCAGTTTAGGACAGGGGGCCCGCGAGCAGTACTTC
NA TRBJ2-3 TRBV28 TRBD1 CASSVPGQGTDTQYF TGTGCCAGCAGTGTACCGGGACAGGGCACAGATACGCAGTATTTT
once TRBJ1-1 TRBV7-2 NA CASSLVRLSEAFF TGTGCCAGCAGCTTAGTCCGACTATCTGAAGCTTTCTTT
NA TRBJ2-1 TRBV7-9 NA CASSPDYLNEQFF TGTGCCAGCAGCCCGGACTATCTCAATGAGCAGTTCTTC
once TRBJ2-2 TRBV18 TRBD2 CASSSGLAGISSGELFF TGTGCCAGCTCTTCGGGACTAGCGGGAATTTCTTCCGGGGAGCTGTTTTTT
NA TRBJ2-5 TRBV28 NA CASSYLRGGETQYF TGTGCCAGCAGTTACTTGAGGGGAGGCGAGACCCAGTACTTC
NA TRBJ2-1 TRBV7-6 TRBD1 CASSRRGPGNNEQFF TGTGCCAGCAGCCGCAGGGGGCCCGGGAACAATGAGCAGTTCTTC
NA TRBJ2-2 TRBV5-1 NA CASSFHGGEPGELFF TGCGCCAGCAGCTTTCATGGCGGGGAGCCCGGGGAGCTGTTTTTT
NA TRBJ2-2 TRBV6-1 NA CASSERRYGELFF TGTGCCAGCAGTGAAAGGAGATACGGGGAGCTGTTTTTT
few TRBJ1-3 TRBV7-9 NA CSLSSLGNTIYF TGTTCCCTGTCTAGTCTTGGAAACACCATATATTTT
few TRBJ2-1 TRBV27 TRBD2 CASRLAGTSLPYNEQFF TGTGCCAGCAGGCTAGCCGGGACTAGCCTTCCCTACAATGAGCAGTTCTTC
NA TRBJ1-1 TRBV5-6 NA CASSLASGGATEAFF TGTGCCAGCAGCTTGGCCTCGGGGGGTGCCACTGAAGCTTTCTTT
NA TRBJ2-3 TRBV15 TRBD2 CATSRDREGIWPDTQYF TGTGCCACCAGCAGAGATAGGGAGGGGATATGGCCGGATACGCAGTATTTT
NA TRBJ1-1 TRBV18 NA CASSPNRDTEAFF TGTGCCAGCTCACCAAACCGGGACACTGAAGCTTTCTTT
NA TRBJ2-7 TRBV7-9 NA CASSFRETFTLPEQYF TGTGCCAGCAGCTTTAGGGAGACCTTTACTCTTCCCGAGCAGTACTTC
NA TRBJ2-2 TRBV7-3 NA CASSLFSWQSGELFF TGTGCCAGCAGCTTATTTTCTTGGCAATCCGGGGAGCTGTTTTTT
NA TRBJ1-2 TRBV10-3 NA CAISETTDYGYTF TGTGCCATCAGTGAGACGACAGACTATGGCTACACCTTC
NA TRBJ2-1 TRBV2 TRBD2 CASSPKTSGRAVSYNEQFF TGTGCCAGCAGTCCAAAGACTAGCGGGAGGGCAGTATCCTACAATGAGCAGTTCTTC
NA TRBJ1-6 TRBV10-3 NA CAISEVLGGNSPLHF TGTGCCATCAGTGAGGTATTAGGCGGTAATTCACCCCTCCACTTT
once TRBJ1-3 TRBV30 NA CASGGRNSGNTIYF TGTGCCTCGGGGGGCCGAAACTCTGGAAACACCATATATTTT
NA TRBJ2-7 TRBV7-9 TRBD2 CASSLDLGTSAYYEQYF TGTGCCAGCAGCTTAGATCTAGGGACTAGCGCTTACTACGAGCAGTACTTC
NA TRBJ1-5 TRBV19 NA CASSSPFLHQGTNQPQHF TGTGCCAGTAGTTCACCGTTCTTACATCAGGGTACGAATCAGCCCCAGCATTTT
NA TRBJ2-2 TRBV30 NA CAWSGTSTGELFF TGTGCCTGGAGTGGTACTAGCACCGGGGAGCTGTTTTTT
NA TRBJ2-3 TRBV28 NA CASNPLGDNTDTQYF TGTGCCAGCAATCCCTTGGGAGACAACACAGATACGCAGTATTTT
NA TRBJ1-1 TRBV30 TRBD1 CAWSQPRQGNTEAFF TGTGCCTGGAGTCAGCCCCGACAGGGGAACACTGAAGCTTTCTTT
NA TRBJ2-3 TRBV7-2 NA CASSVVYTDTQYF TGTGCCAGCAGCGTCGTCTACACAGATACGCAGTATTTT
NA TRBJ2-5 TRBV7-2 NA CASSRGETQYF TGTGCCAGCAGCCGGGGGGAGACCCAGTACTTC
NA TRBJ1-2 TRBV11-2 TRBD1 CASSSVRTGGDGYTF TGTGCCAGCAGCTCAGTCCGGACAGGGGGTGATGGCTACACCTTC
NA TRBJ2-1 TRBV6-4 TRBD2 CASSDSAVAGDNEQFF TGTGCCAGCAGTGACTCGGCAGTAGCGGGAGACAATGAGCAGTTCTTC
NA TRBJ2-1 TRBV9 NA CASSEVPTGNRVLAPSYNEQFF TGTGCCAGCAGCGAGGTCCCCACCGGAAACAGGGTATTAGCGCCATCCTACAATGAGCAGTTCTTC
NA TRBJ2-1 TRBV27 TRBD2 CASSLAGGSGEQFF TGTGCCAGCAGTTTAGCGGGAGGGTCGGGTGAGCAGTTCTTC
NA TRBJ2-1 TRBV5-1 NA CASSPVNKGLYNEQFF TGCGCCAGCAGCCCGGTGAATAAAGGACTCTACAATGAGCAGTTCTTC